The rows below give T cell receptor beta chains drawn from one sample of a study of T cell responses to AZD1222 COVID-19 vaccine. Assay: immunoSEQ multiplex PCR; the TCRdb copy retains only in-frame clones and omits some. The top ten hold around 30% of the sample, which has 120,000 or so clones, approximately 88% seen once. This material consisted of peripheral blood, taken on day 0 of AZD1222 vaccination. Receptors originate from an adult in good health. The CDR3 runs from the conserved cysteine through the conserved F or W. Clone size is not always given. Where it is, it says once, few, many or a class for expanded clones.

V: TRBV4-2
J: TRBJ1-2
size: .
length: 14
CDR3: CASSQERQNYGYTF

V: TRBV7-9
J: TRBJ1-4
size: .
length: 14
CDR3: CASSLGLINEKLFF

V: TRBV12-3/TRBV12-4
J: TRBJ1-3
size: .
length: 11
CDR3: CASSLKNTIYF

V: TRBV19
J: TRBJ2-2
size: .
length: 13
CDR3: CASSTGPPGELFF

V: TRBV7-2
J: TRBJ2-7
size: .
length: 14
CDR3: CASSPGQGPYEQYF

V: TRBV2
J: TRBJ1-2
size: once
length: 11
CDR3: CASSRDYGYTF

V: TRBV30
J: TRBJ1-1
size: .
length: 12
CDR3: CAWSTSNTEAFF

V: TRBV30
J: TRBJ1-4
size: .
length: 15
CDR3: CAWSEFGRVGEKLFF

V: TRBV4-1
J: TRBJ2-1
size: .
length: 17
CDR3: CASSREPLAVVYNEQFF

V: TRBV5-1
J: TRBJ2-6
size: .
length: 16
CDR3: CASSLAKGSGANVLTF

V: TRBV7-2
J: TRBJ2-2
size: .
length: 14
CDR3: CASTGRANTGELFF

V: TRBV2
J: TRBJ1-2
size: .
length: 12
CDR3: CAGAQREFGYTF

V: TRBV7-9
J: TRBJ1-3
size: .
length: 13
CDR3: CASSSSGSRAIYF

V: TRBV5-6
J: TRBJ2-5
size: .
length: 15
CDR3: CASSPTTGPQETQYF

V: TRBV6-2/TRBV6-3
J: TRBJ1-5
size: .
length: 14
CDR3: CASRPSGSVRDQHF

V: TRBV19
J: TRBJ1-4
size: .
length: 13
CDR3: CASKHRPNEKLFF